Sequencing of this T cell receptor beta chain was carried out in a study of shared clonotypes between healthy human individuals. Findings of the study overall: Across subsets, estimated richness was generally greater for naive than for memory populations.

Notes on this clone: The target antigen is unknown.

Assay: immunoSEQ multiplex PCR; the TCRdb copy retains only in-frame clones and omits some. The table has some 1 million clones, around 76% seen once. J lost 7 bases, V lost 7 bases, and 15 bases had no gene match. In germline, CDR1 is SNHLY, CDR2 FYNNEI. The CDR3 is 15 residues long. The receptor was isolated from a man aged 18 to 29 in good health. Sequencing used memory CD4+ T cells sorted from blood. Subset meaning: CD45RA-negative fraction. The chain couples TRBV2 to TRBJ1-2, with 7 bases identical to TRBD1. CDR3 sequence: CASIAHVTGDSGYTF. DNA for the CDR3: TGTGCCAGCATTGCTCATGTTACAGGGGATAGTGGCTACACCTTC.